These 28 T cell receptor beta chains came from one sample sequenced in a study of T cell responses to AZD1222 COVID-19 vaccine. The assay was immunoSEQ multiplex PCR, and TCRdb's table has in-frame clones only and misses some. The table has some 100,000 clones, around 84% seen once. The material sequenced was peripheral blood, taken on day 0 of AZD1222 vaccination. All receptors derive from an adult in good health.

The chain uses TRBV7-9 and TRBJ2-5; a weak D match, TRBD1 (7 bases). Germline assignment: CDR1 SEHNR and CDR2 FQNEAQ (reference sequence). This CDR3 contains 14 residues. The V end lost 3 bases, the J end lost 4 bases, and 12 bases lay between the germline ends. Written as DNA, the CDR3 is TGTGCCAGCAGCTTTGGAGGGGGCTTAGAGACCCAGTACTTC. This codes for CASSFGGGLETQYF.

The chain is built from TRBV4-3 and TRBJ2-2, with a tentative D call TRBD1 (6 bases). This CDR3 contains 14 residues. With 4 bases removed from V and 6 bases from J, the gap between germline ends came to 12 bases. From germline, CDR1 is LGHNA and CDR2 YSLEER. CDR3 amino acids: CASSRAQGPGELFF. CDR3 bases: TGCGCCAGCAGCCGCGCACAGGGCCCCGGGGAGCTGTTTTTT.

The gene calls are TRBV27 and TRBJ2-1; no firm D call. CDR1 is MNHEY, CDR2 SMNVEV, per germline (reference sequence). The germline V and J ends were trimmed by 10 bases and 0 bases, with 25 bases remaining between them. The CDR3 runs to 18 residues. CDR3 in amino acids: CATWGPSESISSYNEQFF. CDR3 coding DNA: TGTGCCACCTGGGGTCCGAGTGAGTCCATTAGCTCCTACAATGAGCAGTTCTTC.

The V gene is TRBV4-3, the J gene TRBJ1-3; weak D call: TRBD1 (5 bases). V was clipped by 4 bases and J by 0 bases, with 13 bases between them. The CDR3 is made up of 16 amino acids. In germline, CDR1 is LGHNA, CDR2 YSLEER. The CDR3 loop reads CASSLAAGTSGNTIYF. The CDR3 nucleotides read TGCGCCAGCAGCCTCGCGGCAGGGACCTCTGGAAACACCATATATTTT.

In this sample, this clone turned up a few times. The CDR3 DNA follows: TGTGCCGGCTGGAATTTTCGCTATGGCTACACCTTC. This gives the protein CAGWNFRYGYTF. This sequence joins TRBV2 and TRBJ1-2; D is undetermined. Trimming removed 11 bases at V and 4 bases at J, with 14 bases between. CDR1 SNHLY and CDR2 FYNNEI come from the germline V gene. The CDR3 consists of 12 residues. The whole variable domain, remainder taken from reference TRBV2 and TRBJ1-2, is EPEVTQTPSHQVTQMGQEVILRCVPISNHLYFYWYRQILGQKVEFLVSFYNNEISEKSEIFDDQFSVERPDGSNFTLKIRSTKLEDSAMYFCAGWNFRYGYTFGSGTRLTVV.

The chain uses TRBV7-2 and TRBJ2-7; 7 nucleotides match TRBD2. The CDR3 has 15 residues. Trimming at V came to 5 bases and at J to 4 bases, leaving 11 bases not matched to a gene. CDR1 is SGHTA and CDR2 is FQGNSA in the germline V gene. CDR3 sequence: CASSRITAGAYEQYF. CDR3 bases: TGTGCCAGCAGCCGTATAACGGCGGGAGCTTACGAGCAGTACTTC.

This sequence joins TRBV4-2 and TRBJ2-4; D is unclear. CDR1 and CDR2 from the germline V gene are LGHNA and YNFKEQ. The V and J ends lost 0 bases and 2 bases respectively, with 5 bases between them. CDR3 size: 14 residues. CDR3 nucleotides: TGTGCCAGCAGCCAAGATTTGACCAAAAACATTCAGTACTTC. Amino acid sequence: CASSQDLTKNIQYF.

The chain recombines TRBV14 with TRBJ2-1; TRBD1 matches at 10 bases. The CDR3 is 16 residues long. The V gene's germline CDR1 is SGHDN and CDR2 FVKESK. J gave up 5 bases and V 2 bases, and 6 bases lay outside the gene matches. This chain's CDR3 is CASSQFLGQGHNEQFF. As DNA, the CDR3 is TGTGCCAGCAGCCAATTCTTGGGACAGGGGCACAATGAGCAGTTCTTC.

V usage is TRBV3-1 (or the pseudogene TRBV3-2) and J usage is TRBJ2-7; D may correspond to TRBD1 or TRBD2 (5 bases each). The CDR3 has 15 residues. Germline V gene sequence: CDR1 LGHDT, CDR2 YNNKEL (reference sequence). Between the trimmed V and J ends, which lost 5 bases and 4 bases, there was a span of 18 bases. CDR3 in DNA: TGTGCCAGCAGCGAGGGACCGAACCTCGAGTACGAGCAGTACTTC. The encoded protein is CASSEGPNLEYEQYF.

The CDR3 bases are TGTGCCAGTAGTGCGGCCGGCGACTCTGGAAACACCATATATTTT. Translating gives CASSAAGDSGNTIYF. This chain connects TRBV19 to TRBJ1-3; D unclear. In germline, CDR1 is LNHDA, CDR2 SQIVND (reference sequence). The CDR3 has 15 amino acids. The ends were cut back, 5 bases at V and 0 bases at J, with 11 bases in the middle.

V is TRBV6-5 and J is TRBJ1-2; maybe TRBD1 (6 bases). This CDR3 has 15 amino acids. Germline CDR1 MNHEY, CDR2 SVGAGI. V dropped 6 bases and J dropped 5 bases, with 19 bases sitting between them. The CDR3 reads CASRTTGTNSYGYTF. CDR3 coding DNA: TGTGCCAGCAGGACAACCGGGACAAACTCGTATGGCTACACCTTC.

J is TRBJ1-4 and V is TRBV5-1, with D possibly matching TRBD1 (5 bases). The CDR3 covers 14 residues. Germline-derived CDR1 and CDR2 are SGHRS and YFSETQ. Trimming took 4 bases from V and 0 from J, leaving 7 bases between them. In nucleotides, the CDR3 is TGCGCCAGCAGCCAGGGTTCAACTAATGAAAAACTGTTTTTT. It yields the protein CASSQGSTNEKLFF.

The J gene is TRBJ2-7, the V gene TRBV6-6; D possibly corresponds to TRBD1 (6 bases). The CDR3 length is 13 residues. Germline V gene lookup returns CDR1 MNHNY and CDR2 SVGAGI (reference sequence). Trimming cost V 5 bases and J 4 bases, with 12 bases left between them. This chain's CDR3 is CASSRDTSYEQYF. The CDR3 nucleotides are TGTGCCAGCAGTCGGGACACCTCGTACGAGCAGTACTTC.

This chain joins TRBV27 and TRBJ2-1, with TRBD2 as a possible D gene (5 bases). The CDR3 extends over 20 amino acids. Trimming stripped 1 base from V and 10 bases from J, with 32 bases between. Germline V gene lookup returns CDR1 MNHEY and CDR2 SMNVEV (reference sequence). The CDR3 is CASSLWSGLSAPPGMAEQFF. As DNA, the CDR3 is TGTGCCAGCAGTTTATGGTCCGGTTTGTCTGCCCCCCCGGGGATGGCGGAGCAGTTCTTC.

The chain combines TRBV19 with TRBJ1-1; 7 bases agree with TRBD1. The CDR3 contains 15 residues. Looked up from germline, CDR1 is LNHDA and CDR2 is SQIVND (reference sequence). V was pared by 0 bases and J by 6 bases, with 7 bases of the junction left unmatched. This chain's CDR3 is CASSIDPGGAAEAFF. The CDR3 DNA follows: TGTGCCAGTAGTATAGACCCAGGGGGGGCCGCTGAAGCTTTCTTT.

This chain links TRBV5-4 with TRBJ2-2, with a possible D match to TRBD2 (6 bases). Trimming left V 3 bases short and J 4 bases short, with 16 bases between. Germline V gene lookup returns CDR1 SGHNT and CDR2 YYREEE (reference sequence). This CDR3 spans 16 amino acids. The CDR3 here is CASSWETGRSTGELFF. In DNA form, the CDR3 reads TGTGCCAGCAGCTGGGAGACTGGGAGGTCCACCGGGGAGCTGTTTTTT. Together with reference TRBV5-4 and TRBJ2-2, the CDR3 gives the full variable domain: ETGVTQSPTHLIKTRGQQVTLRCSSQSGHNTVSWYQQALGQGPQFIFQYYREEENGRGNFPPRFSGLQFPNYSSELNVNALELDDSALYLCASSWETGRSTGELFFGEGSRLTVL.

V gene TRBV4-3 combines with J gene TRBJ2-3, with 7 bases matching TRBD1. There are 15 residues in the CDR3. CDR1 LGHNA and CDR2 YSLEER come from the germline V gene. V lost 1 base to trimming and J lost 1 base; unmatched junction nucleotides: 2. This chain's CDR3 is CASSQVGQGTDTQYF. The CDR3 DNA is TGCGCCAGCAGCCAAGTTGGACAGGGCACAGATACGCAGTATTTT.

CDR3 amino acids: CASSPSDRVYGYTF. CDR3 coding DNA: TGTGCCAGCAGCCCCTCAGACAGGGTCTATGGCTACACCTTC. The chain couples TRBV9 to TRBJ1-2; 7 bases match TRBD1. V was clipped by 4 bases and J by 4 bases; unmatched bases: 7. The CDR3 covers 14 residues. The germline CDR1 and CDR2 sequences are SGDLS and YYNGEE.

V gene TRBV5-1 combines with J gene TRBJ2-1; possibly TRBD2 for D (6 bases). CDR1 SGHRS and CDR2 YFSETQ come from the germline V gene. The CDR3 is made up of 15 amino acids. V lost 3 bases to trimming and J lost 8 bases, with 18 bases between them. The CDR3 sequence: CASSYGDSSGDEQFF. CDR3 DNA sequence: TGCGCCAGCAGCTACGGGGACTCCTCGGGCGATGAGCAGTTCTTC.

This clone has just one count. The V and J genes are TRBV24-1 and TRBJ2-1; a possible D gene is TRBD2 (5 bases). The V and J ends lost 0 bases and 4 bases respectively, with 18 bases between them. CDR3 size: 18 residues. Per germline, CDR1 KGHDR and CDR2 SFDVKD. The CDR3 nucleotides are TGTGCCACCAGTGATTTGAGTGAGGGAGTTATGAGTTACAATGAGCAGTTCTTC. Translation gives CATSDLSEGVMSYNEQFF.

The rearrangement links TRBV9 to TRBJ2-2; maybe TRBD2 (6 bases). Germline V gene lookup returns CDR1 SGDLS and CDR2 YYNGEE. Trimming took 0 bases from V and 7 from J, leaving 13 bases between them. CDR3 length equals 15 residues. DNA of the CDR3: TGTGCCAGCAGCGTAGAGGAGGGGTTGAACGGGGAGCTGTTTTTT. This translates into CASSVEEGLNGELFF.

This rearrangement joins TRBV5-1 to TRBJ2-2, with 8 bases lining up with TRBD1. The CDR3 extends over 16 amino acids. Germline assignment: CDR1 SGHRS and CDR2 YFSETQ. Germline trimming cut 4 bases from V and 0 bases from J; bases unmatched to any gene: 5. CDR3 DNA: TGCGCCAGCAGCGCATGGACAGGGCCGAACACCGGGGAGCTGTTTTTT. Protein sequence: CASSAWTGPNTGELFF.

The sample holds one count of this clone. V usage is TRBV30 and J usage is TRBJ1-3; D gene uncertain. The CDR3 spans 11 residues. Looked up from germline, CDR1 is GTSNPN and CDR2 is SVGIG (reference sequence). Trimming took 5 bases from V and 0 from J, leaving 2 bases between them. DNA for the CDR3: TGTGCCTGGGACTCTGGAAACACCATATATTTT. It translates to CAWDSGNTIYF.

CDR3 region: CAWSEGAGGSSGANVLTF. The CDR3 nucleotides are TGTGCCTGGAGTGAGGGGGCAGGGGGAAGCTCTGGGGCCAACGTCCTGACTTTC. This sequence joins TRBV30 and TRBJ2-6; 7 bases are a match to TRBD1. There are 18 residues in the CDR3. CDR1 is GTSNPN and CDR2 is SVGIG in the germline V gene (reference sequence). The V gene end was trimmed by 1 base and the J gene end by 0 bases; junction bases not matched to a gene: 9. Variable domain in full (rest from reference TRBV30 and TRBJ2-6): SQTIHQWPATLVQPVGSPLSLECTVEGTSNPNLYWYRQAAGRGLQLLFYSVGIGQISSEVPQNLSASRPQDRQFILSSKKLLLSDSGFYLCAWSEGAGGSSGANVLTFGAGSRLTVL.

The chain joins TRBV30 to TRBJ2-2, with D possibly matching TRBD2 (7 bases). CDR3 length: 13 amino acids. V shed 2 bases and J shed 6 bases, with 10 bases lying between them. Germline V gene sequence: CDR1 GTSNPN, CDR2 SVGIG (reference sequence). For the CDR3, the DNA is TGTGCCTGGAGTAGGGGGGGTTCCGGGGAGCTGTTTTTT. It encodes CAWSRGGSGELFF.

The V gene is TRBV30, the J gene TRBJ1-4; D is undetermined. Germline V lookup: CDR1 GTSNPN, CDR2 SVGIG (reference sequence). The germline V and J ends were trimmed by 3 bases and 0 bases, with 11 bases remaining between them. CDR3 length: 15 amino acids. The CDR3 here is CAWSLTDATNEKLFF. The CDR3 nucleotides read TGTGCCTGGAGCCTAACGGATGCAACTAATGAAAAACTGTTTTTT.

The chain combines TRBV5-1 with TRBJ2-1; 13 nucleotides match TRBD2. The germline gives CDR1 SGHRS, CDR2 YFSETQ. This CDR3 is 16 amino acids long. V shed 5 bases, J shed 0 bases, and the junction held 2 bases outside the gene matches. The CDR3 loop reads CASSWTSGSSYNEQFF. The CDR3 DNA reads TGCGCCAGCAGTTGGACTAGCGGGAGCTCCTACAATGAGCAGTTCTTC.

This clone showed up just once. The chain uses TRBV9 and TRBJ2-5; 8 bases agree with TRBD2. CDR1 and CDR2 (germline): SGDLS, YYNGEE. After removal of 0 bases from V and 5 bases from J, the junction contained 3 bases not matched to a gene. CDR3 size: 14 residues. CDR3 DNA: TGTGCCAGCAGCGTAGGGGGACTAGGGGAGACCCAGTACTTC. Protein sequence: CASSVGGLGETQYF.